This TCR beta chain was sequenced for a study of blood T cells in healthy people across ages. There are many counts of this clonotype. PCR was performed a second time for 7 to 11 cycles using a sample-barcoded 5' primer and a J-beta primer mix. TCRdb called the 5' RACE reads again in MiXCR, with one record for every CDR3 protein. The profile covers some 1.7 million distinct CDR3 sequences, with roughly 27% appearing a single time and 7.7% taken by the ten largest. Looked up from germline, CDR1 is ENHRY and CDR2 is SYGVKD. V was clipped by 10 bases and J by 6 bases, with 17 bases between them. This CDR3 comprises 13 residues.

The chain joins TRBV10-3 to TRBJ2-3, with TRBD2 as a possible D gene (6 bases). The clonotype was recovered from a woman between 25 and 40 years old in good health. The sample was blood. DNA of the CDR3: TGTGCCAGCCGCGGGGACCCTGAGGATACGCAGTATTTT. Translation: CASRGDPEDTQYF.